This TCR beta chain was sequenced in a study of quantifying T cell responses using KT2 cells. About the study: RNA was reverse transcribed with TCR alpha and beta constant-region primers.

V dropped 5 bases and J dropped 4 bases, with 11 bases sitting between them. CDR1 and CDR2 from the germline V gene are SGHTA and FQGTGA. The CDR3 is 13 amino acids. Notes on the study in general: Even the lowest spike-in, about one KT2 cell per 100,000 PBMC, yielded detectable KT2 sequences.

This clonotype was detected many times. Its antigen remains unidentified. A single-stranded UMI oligo with SP2 sequence was ligated to cDNA 3' ends. An equimolar mix of RC1.1 and RC1.2 primed the beta chain across TRBC1 and TRBC2. TCRdb reprocessed the UMI-ligation and nested PCR reads with MiXCR, giving one entry per CDR3 protein. Here the sample spans about 30,000 distinct CDR3 sequences, approximately 6.8% being singletons. The V gene is TRBV7-3, the J gene TRBJ1-1; unclear D gene. This TCR was recovered from a human donor. The sequenced sample consisted of PBMCs spiked with cells of the T cell clone KT2. The DNA of the CDR3 is TGTGCCAGCAGCCCTCTATGGGGCACTGAAGCTTTCTTT. Protein sequence: CASSPLWGTEAFF. Full variable domain (rest looked up from reference TRBV7-3 and TRBJ1-1): GAGVSQTPSNKVTEKGKYVELRCDPISGHTALYWYRQSLGQGPEFLIYFQGTGAADDSGLPNDRFFAVRPEGSVSTLKIQRTERGDSAVYLCASSPLWGTEAFFGQGTRLTVV.